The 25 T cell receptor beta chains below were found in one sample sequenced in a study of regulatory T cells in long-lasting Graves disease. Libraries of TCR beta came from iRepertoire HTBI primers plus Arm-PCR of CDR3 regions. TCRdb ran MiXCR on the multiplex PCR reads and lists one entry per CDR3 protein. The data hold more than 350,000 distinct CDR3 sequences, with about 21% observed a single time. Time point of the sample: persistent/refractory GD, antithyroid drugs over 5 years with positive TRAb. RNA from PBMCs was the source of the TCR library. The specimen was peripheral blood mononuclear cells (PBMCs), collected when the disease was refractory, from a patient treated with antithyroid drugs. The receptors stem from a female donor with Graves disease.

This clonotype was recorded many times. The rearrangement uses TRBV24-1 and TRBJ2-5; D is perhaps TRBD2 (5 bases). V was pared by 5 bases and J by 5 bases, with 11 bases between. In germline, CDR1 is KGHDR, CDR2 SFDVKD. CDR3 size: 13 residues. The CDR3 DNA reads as TGTGCCACCAGTGGAGGGCATGAGGAGACCCAGTACTTC. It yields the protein CATSGGHEETQYF.

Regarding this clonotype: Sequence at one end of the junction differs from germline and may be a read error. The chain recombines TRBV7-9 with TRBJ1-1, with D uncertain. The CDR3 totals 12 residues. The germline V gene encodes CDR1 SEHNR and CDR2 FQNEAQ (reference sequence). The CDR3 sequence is CASNLRQLEAFF. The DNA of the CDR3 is TGTGCCAGCAACTTACGACAACTTGAGGCTTTCTTT.

The CDR3, as DNA: TGTGCCAGCAGTTCCACAGGACAGATGGAATGGATCATCCACGAGCAGTACTTC. Translation: CASSSTGQMEWIIHEQYF. V is TRBV12-3 or TRBV12-4 and J is TRBJ2-7; possibly TRBD1 for D (6 bases). V gave up 4 bases and J gave up 5 bases, with 27 bases separating them. This CDR3 region has 18 residues.

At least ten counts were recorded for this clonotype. The CDR3 DNA is TGCAGCGTACAGGAATCGTATGGCTACACCTTC. Translated: CSVQESYGYTF. The chain employs TRBV29-1 and TRBJ1-2; a possible D gene is TRBD1 (5 bases). The V gene lost 6 bases and the J gene lost 5 bases, with 10 bases spanning the gap. This CDR3 is built from 11 residues. Germline CDR1 is SQVTM and CDR2 is ANQGSEA. The entire variable domain, with the rest obtained from reference TRBV29-1 and TRBJ1-2, is as follows: SAVISQKPSRDICQRGTSLTIQCQVDSQVTMMFWYRQQPGQSLTLIATANQGSEATYESGFVIDKFPISRPNLTFSTLTVSNMSPEDSSIYLCSVQESYGYTFGSGTRLTVV.

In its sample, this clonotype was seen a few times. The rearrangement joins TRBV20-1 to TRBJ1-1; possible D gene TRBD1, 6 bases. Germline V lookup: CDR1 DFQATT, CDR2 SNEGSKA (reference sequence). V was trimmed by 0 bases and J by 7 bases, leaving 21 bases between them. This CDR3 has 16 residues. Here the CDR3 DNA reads TGCAGTGCTAGAGATAAGGGGGTGAGGCAGGCCGGTGAAGCTTTCTTT. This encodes CSARDKGVRQAGEAFF.

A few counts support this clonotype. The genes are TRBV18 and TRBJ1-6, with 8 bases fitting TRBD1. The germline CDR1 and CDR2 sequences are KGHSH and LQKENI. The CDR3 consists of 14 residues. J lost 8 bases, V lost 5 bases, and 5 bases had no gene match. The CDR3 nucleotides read TGTGCCAGCTCAGCGACAGGGGCGGATTCACCCCTCCACTTT. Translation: CASSATGADSPLHF.

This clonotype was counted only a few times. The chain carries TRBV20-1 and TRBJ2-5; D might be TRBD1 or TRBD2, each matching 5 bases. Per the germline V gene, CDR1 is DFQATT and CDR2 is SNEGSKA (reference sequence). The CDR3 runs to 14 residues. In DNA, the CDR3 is TGCAGCGCCCATTTCAGGGAGAAACAAGAGACCCAGTACTTC. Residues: CSAHFREKQETQYF.

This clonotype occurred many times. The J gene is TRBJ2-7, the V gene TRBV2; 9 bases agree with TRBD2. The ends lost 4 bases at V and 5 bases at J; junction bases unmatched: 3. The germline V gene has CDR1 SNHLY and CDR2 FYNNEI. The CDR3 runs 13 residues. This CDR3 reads CASSVAGEDEQYF. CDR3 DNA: TGTGCCAGCAGTGTAGCGGGAGAGGACGAGCAGTACTTC.

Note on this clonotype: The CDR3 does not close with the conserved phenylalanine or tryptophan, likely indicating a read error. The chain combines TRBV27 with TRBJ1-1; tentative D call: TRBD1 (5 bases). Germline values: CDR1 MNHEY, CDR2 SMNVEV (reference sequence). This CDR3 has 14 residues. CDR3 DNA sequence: TGCGCCAGCAGTTTCCTCGACAGGAACACTGAAGCTTTCCTT. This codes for CASSFLDRNTEAFL.

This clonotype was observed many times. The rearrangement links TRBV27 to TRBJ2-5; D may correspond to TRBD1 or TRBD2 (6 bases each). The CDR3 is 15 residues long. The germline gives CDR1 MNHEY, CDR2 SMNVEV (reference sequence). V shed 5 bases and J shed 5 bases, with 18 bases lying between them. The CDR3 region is CASSPTPRRGETQYF. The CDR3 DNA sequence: TGTGCCAGCAGTCCAACTCCGCGGAGGGGGGAGACCCAGTACTTC.

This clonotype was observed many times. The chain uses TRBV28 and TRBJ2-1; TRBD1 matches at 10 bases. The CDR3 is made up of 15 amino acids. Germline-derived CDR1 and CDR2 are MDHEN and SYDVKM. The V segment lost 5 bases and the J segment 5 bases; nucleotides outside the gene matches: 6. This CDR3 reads CASSMPGQGNNEQFF. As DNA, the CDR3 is TGTGCCAGCAGTATGCCGGGACAGGGGAACAATGAGCAGTTCTTC.

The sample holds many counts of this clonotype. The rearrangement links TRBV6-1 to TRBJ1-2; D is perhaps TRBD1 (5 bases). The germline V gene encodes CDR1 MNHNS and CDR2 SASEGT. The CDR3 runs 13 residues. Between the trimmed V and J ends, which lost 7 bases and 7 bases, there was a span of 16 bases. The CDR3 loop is CASNQSGFPGYTF. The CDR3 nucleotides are TGTGCCAGCAATCAATCAGGGTTTCCTGGCTACACCTTC.

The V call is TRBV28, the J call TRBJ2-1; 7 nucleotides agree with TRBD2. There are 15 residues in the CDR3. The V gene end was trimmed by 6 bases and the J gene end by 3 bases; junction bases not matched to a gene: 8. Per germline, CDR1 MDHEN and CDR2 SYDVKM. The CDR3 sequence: CASSPAGGGYNEQFF. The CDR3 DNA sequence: TGTGCCAGCAGCCCAGCGGGCGGGGGCTACAATGAGCAGTTCTTC.

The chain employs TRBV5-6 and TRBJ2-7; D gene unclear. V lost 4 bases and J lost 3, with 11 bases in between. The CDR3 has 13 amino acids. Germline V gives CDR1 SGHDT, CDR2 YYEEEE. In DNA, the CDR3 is TGTGCCAGCAGCGTGGAAGAGTACTACGAGCAGTACTTC. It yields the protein CASSVEEYYEQYF.

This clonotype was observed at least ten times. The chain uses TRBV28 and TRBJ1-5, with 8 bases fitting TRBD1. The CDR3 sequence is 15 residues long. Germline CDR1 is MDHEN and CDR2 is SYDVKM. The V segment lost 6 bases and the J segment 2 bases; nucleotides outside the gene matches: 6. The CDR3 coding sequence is TGTGCCAGCAGGCCAGGGGGCCTGGGCAATCAGCCCCAGCATTTT. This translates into CASRPGGLGNQPQHF.

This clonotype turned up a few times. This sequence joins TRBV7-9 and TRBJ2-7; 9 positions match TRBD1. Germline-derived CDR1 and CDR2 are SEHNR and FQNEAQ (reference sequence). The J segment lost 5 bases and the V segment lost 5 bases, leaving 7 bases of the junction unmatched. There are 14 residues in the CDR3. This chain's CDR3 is CASSRTGAYHEQYF. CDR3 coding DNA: TGTGCCAGCAGCCGGACAGGGGCTTACCACGAGCAGTACTTC.

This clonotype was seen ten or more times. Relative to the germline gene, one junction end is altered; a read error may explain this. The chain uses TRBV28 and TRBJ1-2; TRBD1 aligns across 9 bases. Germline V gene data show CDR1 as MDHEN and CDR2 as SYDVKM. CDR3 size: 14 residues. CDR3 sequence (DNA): TGTGCCAGCAGTCTCGGACAGGGGTTGGATGGCTGCACCTTC. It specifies CASSLGQGLDGCTF.

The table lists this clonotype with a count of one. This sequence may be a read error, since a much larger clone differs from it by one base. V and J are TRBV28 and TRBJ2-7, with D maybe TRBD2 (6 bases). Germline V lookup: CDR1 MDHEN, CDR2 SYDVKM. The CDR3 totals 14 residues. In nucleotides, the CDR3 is TGTGCCAGCAGTTTGCTAGGTCTAGCGCTGAGGCAGTGCTTC. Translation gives CASSLLGLALRQCF.

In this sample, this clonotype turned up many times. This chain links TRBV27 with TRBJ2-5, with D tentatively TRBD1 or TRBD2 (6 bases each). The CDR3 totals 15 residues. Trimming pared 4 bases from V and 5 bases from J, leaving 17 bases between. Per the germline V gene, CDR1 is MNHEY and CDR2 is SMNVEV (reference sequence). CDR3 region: CASSWQGRLGETQYF. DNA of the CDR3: TGTGCCAGCAGTTGGCAGGGGAGGCTAGGGGAGACCCAGTACTTC.

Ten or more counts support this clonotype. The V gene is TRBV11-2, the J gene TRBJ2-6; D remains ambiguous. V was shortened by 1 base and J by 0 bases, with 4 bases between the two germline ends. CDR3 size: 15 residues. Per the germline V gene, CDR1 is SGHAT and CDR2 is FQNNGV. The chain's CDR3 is CASSLGPSGANVLTF. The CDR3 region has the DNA TGTGCCAGCAGCTTAGGCCCCTCTGGGGCCAACGTCCTGACTTTC.

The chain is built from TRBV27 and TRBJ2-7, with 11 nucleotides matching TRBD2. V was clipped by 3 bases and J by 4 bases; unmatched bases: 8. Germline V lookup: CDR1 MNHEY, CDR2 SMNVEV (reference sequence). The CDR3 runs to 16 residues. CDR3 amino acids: CASSFGTGLAVYEQYF. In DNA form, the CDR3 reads TGTGCCAGCAGTTTCGGCACGGGACTAGCGGTATACGAGCAGTACTTC.

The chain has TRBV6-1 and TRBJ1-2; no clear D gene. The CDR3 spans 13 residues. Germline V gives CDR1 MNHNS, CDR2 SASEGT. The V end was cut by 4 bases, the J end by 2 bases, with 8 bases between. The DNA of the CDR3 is TGTGCCAGCAGTGTGCCAGACAACTATGGCTACACCTTC. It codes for CASSVPDNYGYTF.

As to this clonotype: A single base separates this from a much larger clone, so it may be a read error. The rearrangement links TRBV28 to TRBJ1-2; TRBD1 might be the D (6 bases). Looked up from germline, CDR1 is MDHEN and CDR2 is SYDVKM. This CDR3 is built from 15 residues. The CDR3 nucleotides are TGTGCCAGCAGTTACGGCGGGGGGCGCGAGTTTGGCCACACCTTC. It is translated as CASSYGGGREFGHTF.

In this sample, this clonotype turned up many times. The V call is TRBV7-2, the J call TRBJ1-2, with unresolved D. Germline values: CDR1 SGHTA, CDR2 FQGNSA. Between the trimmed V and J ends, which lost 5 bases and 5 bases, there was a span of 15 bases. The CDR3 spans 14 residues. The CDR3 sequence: CASSPSGPLYGYTF. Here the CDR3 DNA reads TGTGCCAGCAGCCCTTCCGGGCCCCTGTATGGCTACACCTTC.

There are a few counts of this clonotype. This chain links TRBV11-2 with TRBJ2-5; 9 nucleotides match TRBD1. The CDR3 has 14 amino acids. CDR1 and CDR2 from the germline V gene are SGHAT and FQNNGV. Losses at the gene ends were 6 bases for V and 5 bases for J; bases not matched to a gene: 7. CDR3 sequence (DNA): TGTGCCAGCAGTTTGTCGACAGGGGGGGAGACCCAGTACTTC. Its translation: CASSLSTGGETQYF. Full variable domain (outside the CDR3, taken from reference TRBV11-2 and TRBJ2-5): EAGVAQSPRYKIIEKRQSVAFWCNPISGHATLYWYQQILGQGPKLLIQFQNNGVVDDSQLPKDRFSAERLKGVDSTLKIQPAKLEDSAVYLCASSLSTGGETQYFGPGTRLLVL.